The rows below give T cell receptor beta chains drawn from one sample of a study of OX40 agonist ivuxolimab in advanced cancers. Assay used: immunoSEQ multiplex PCR; TCRdb lists only in-frame clones, some missing. Of under 80,000 clones listed, 88% are singletons. The specimen was CD4+ or CD8+ T cells sorted from blood, collected in a trial of the OX40 agonist ivuxolimab. The receptors were sampled from an adult with an advanced solid tumor such as melanoma, head and neck, liver or kidney cancer. Both conserved end residues are part of each CDR3. The D gene is left open where the match is weak. Some rows mark clone size as missing; the rest say once, few, many or name a class of expanded clone.

v_call: TRBV29-1; j_call: TRBJ2-5; d_call: TRBD1; clone_size: .; cdr3_nt: TGCAGCGTTGATACCCGGGACAGGGGAAAAGAGACCCAGTACTTC; cdr3_aa: CSVDTRDRGKETQYF
v_call: TRBV11-2; j_call: TRBJ2-7; d_call: .; clone_size: .; cdr3_nt: TGTGCCAGCAGCTTTCTTATAGGGGGTTACGAGCAGTACTTC; cdr3_aa: CASSFLIGGYEQYF
v_call: TRBV7-9; j_call: TRBJ1-1; d_call: .; clone_size: .; cdr3_nt: TGTGCCAGCAGTCCCGTGAGTGGGGGCGGGTTGAACACTGAAGCTTTCTTT; cdr3_aa: CASSPVSGGGLNTEAFF
v_call: TRBV7-3; j_call: TRBJ2-3; d_call: .; clone_size: .; cdr3_nt: TGTGCCAGCAGTTTGTATGGCACAGATACGCAGTATTTT; cdr3_aa: CASSLYGTDTQYF
v_call: TRBV5-1; j_call: TRBJ2-7; d_call: TRBD2; clone_size: once; cdr3_nt: TGCGCCAGCAGCTTGATCGGGACTAGCGGCTACGAGCAGTACTTC; cdr3_aa: CASSLIGTSGYEQYF
v_call: TRBV19; j_call: TRBJ2-1; d_call: TRBD2; clone_size: .; cdr3_nt: TGTGCCAGTAGTATTGGAGCGGGAGATTACAATGAGCAGTTCTTC; cdr3_aa: CASSIGAGDYNEQFF
v_call: TRBV7-9; j_call: TRBJ2-3; d_call: .; clone_size: .; cdr3_nt: TGTGCCAGCAGCTCGGACATGGGTAGCACAGATACGCAGTATTTT; cdr3_aa: CASSSDMGSTDTQYF
v_call: TRBV5-6; j_call: TRBJ1-2; d_call: TRBD1; clone_size: .; cdr3_nt: TGTGCCAGCAGCTTGGTGGCAGGGGGCGACTATGGCTACACCTTC; cdr3_aa: CASSLVAGGDYGYTF
v_call: TRBV28; j_call: TRBJ2-3; d_call: .; clone_size: .; cdr3_nt: TGTGCCAGCAGTTTAGACCCAAGCACAGATACGCAGTATTTT; cdr3_aa: CASSLDPSTDTQYF
v_call: TRBV6-4; j_call: TRBJ1-1; d_call: .; clone_size: .; cdr3_nt: TGTGCCAGCAGTGGGGAACCAGAAGCTTTCTTT; cdr3_aa: CASSGEPEAFF
v_call: TRBV2; j_call: TRBJ2-2; d_call: .; clone_size: .; cdr3_nt: TGTGCCAGCAGTGCAGGGACCGGGGAGCTGTTTTTT; cdr3_aa: CASSAGTGELFF
v_call: TRBV7-2; j_call: TRBJ2-1; d_call: .; clone_size: .; cdr3_nt: TGTGCCAGCAGCAGGGGATCCGGGACGGTCAATGAGCAGTTCTTC; cdr3_aa: CASSRGSGTVNEQFF
v_call: TRBV5-1; j_call: TRBJ2-3; d_call: .; clone_size: .; cdr3_nt: TGCGCCAGCAGCTTAGCGGCAGGGACTAGCACAGATACGCAGTATTTT; cdr3_aa: CASSLAAGTSTDTQYF
v_call: TRBV4-2; j_call: TRBJ2-2; d_call: .; clone_size: .; cdr3_nt: TGTGCCAGCAGCCCCGCTCGGGCGGACACCGGGGAGCTGTTTTTT; cdr3_aa: CASSPARADTGELFF
v_call: TRBV19; j_call: TRBJ1-2; d_call: TRBD1; clone_size: .; cdr3_nt: TGTGCCAGTAGTATTGGGCAGGGGGCGTCGTATGGCTACACCTTC; cdr3_aa: CASSIGQGASYGYTF
v_call: TRBV2; j_call: TRBJ1-3; d_call: TRBD1; clone_size: .; cdr3_nt: TGTGCCAGCCGTGGACAGGGAGAATATGGAAACACCATATATTTT; cdr3_aa: CASRGQGEYGNTIYF
v_call: TRBV7-9; j_call: TRBJ2-1; d_call: .; clone_size: .; cdr3_nt: TGTGCCAGCAGCGCAGGGACACCGAATGAGCAGTTCTTC; cdr3_aa: CASSAGTPNEQFF
v_call: TRBV2; j_call: TRBJ2-5; d_call: .; clone_size: .; cdr3_nt: TGTGCCAGCAGTGAAGTCCGAGAGACCCAGTACTTC; cdr3_aa: CASSEVRETQYF
v_call: TRBV2; j_call: TRBJ1-2; d_call: .; clone_size: .; cdr3_nt: TGTGCCACCGAAGACGGGACATCAGGCTACACCTTC; cdr3_aa: CATEDGTSGYTF
v_call: TRBV19; j_call: TRBJ2-7; d_call: .; clone_size: .; cdr3_nt: TGTGCCAGTAGTCCAAATTCGAGGGAGCAGTACTTC; cdr3_aa: CASSPNSREQYF
v_call: TRBV30; j_call: TRBJ1-5; d_call: .; clone_size: .; cdr3_nt: TGTGCCTGGAGTCTTCAGAATCAGCCCCAGCATTTT; cdr3_aa: CAWSLQNQPQHF
v_call: TRBV6-5; j_call: TRBJ2-3; d_call: TRBD2; clone_size: .; cdr3_nt: TGTGCCAGCAGTTACGAAGCGGGGAGCACAGATACGCAGTATTTT; cdr3_aa: CASSYEAGSTDTQYF
v_call: TRBV5-8; j_call: TRBJ2-5; d_call: .; clone_size: .; cdr3_nt: TGTGCCAGCAGCCGCCTTAAAGAGACCCAGTACTTC; cdr3_aa: CASSRLKETQYF
v_call: TRBV5-4; j_call: TRBJ2-6; d_call: TRBD1; clone_size: few; cdr3_nt: TGTGCCAGCAGCTTGGACAGGGGGTCTGGGGCCAACGTCCTGACTTTC; cdr3_aa: CASSLDRGSGANVLTF
v_call: TRBV2; j_call: TRBJ1-2; d_call: .; clone_size: .; cdr3_nt: TGTGCCAGCAGCGAGACCTCAGCAAGACAGGCTAACTATGGCTACACCTTC; cdr3_aa: CASSETSARQANYGYTF
v_call: TRBV6-5; j_call: TRBJ2-3; d_call: .; clone_size: .; cdr3_nt: TGTGCCAGCTTTAGCACGGGACGCGGCACAGATACGCAGTATTTT; cdr3_aa: CASFSTGRGTDTQYF
v_call: TRBV10-3; j_call: TRBJ2-2; d_call: .; clone_size: .; cdr3_nt: TGTGCCATCTGGAACGGGGACGCGAACACCGGGGAGCTGTTTTTT; cdr3_aa: CAIWNGDANTGELFF
v_call: TRBV5-1; j_call: TRBJ2-7; d_call: TRBD2; clone_size: .; cdr3_nt: TGTGCCAGCGGACCTCTAGCGGGAGAGGAGCAGTACTTC; cdr3_aa: CASGPLAGEEQYF
v_call: TRBV28; j_call: TRBJ1-5; d_call: .; clone_size: .; cdr3_nt: TGTGCCAGCAGTTTGTTCGTCGTGGGGGGCAGGGTAGCCCGGTATCAGCCCCAGCATTTT; cdr3_aa: CASSLFVVGGRVARYQPQHF
v_call: TRBV18; j_call: TRBJ2-3; d_call: TRBD1; clone_size: .; cdr3_nt: TGTGCCAGCTCACCACCGGGACAGAGAACAGATACGCAGTATTTT; cdr3_aa: CASSPPGQRTDTQYF
v_call: TRBV7-2; j_call: TRBJ2-2; d_call: TRBD1; clone_size: once; cdr3_nt: TGTGCCAGCAGCTCCGGGACAGGGAACACCGGGGAGCTGTTTTTT; cdr3_aa: CASSSGTGNTGELFF
v_call: TRBV19; j_call: TRBJ1-2; d_call: .; clone_size: .; cdr3_nt: TGTGCCAGTAGTACCCCAGACAGGCCTAACTATGGCTACACCTTC; cdr3_aa: CASSTPDRPNYGYTF
v_call: TRBV19; j_call: TRBJ2-7; d_call: .; clone_size: .; cdr3_nt: TGTGCCAGTAGTATAAGCCGGGCAGGCGAGCAGTACTTC; cdr3_aa: CASSISRAGEQYF
v_call: TRBV28; j_call: TRBJ1-4; d_call: .; clone_size: once; cdr3_nt: TGTGCCAGCAGTCCCACCGGGACTGCTAATGAAAAACTGTTTTTT; cdr3_aa: CASSPTGTANEKLFF
v_call: TRBV4-3; j_call: TRBJ1-4; d_call: .; clone_size: .; cdr3_nt: TGCGCCAGCAGCCAAGGACAGGTGAATGAAAAACTGTTTTTT; cdr3_aa: CASSQGQVNEKLFF
v_call: TRBV14; j_call: TRBJ2-5; d_call: .; clone_size: few; cdr3_nt: TGTGCCAGCAGCCAAGATCTTGGGGAGACCCAGTACTTC; cdr3_aa: CASSQDLGETQYF
v_call: TRBV5-1; j_call: TRBJ2-7; d_call: .; clone_size: .; cdr3_nt: TGCGCCAGCAGCTTGGGCCTCGGCAGGGGTTCCTACGAGCAGTACTTC; cdr3_aa: CASSLGLGRGSYEQYF
v_call: TRBV29-1; j_call: TRBJ2-1; d_call: TRBD2; clone_size: .; cdr3_nt: TGCAGCGTTGATGCGAGCGGGGGCTCCTACAATGAGCAGTTCTTC; cdr3_aa: CSVDASGGSYNEQFF
v_call: TRBV4-2; j_call: TRBJ2-3; d_call: .; clone_size: .; cdr3_nt: TGTGCCAGCAGCCGCCAATCGGGGGAACCGACAGATACGCAGTATTTT; cdr3_aa: CASSRQSGEPTDTQYF
v_call: TRBV5-1; j_call: TRBJ2-3; d_call: .; clone_size: .; cdr3_nt: TGCGCCAGCAGCTCATCAGGGGCGGGGTACGCAGATTTT; cdr3_aa: CASSSSGAGYADF
v_call: TRBV10-3; j_call: TRBJ2-1; d_call: TRBD2; clone_size: .; cdr3_nt: TGTGCCATCAGTGGTTCCGGGACTAGCGGACACGGGGATGAGCAGTTCTTC; cdr3_aa: CAISGSGTSGHGDEQFF
v_call: TRBV15; j_call: TRBJ2-7; d_call: TRBD2; clone_size: few; cdr3_nt: TGTGCCACCAGCAGAGATCCAGAACAACTAGCGCGCTACGAGCAGTACTTC; cdr3_aa: CATSRDPEQLARYEQYF
v_call: TRBV9; j_call: TRBJ1-5; d_call: TRBD1; clone_size: .; cdr3_nt: TGTGCCAGCAGCGTAGGAGGGGGGCCAGGGGGTGGCAATCAGCCCCAGCATTTT; cdr3_aa: CASSVGGGPGGGNQPQHF
v_call: TRBV28; j_call: TRBJ2-3; d_call: TRBD2; clone_size: .; cdr3_nt: TGTGCCAGCAGCCCGGGACTAGCGGATACCACAGATACGCAGTATTTT; cdr3_aa: CASSPGLADTTDTQYF
v_call: TRBV7-2; j_call: TRBJ1-2; d_call: TRBD1; clone_size: .; cdr3_nt: TGTGCCAGCAGCTTGGACCGGGACAGGGTCTATGGCTACACCTTC; cdr3_aa: CASSLDRDRVYGYTF
v_call: TRBV5-1; j_call: TRBJ2-7; d_call: TRBD1; clone_size: .; cdr3_nt: TGCGCCAGCAGCCCAGGGACAGGGAGCTCCTACGAGCAGTACTTC; cdr3_aa: CASSPGTGSSYEQYF
v_call: TRBV25-1; j_call: TRBJ2-5; d_call: .; clone_size: .; cdr3_nt: TGTGCCAGCAGTGACCAGGGGCGGGGAGAGACCCAGTACTTC; cdr3_aa: CASSDQGRGETQYF
v_call: TRBV18; j_call: TRBJ2-5; d_call: TRBD1; clone_size: once; cdr3_nt: TGTGCCAGCTCACACCGACAGGGTCTAAGGACCCAGTACTTC; cdr3_aa: CASSHRQGLRTQYF
v_call: TRBV7-9; j_call: TRBJ2-2; d_call: .; clone_size: .; cdr3_nt: TGTGCCAGCACCCCGGGACTGTCAGTGAGGGAGCTGTTTTTT; cdr3_aa: CASTPGLSVRELFF
v_call: TRBV5-4; j_call: TRBJ2-7; d_call: TRBD2; clone_size: .; cdr3_nt: TGTGCCAGCAGCTTGGGCGGGAGGTCCTACGAGCAGTACTTC; cdr3_aa: CASSLGGRSYEQYF
v_call: TRBV11-2; j_call: TRBJ2-5; d_call: .; clone_size: .; cdr3_nt: TGTGCCAGCAGCTTAGTAAGGGGGAAGGAGACCCAGTACTTC; cdr3_aa: CASSLVRGKETQYF
v_call: TRBV19; j_call: TRBJ1-1; d_call: TRBD1; clone_size: .; cdr3_nt: TGTGCCAGTAGTGCGCCGGGACAGGGGATCACTGAAGCTTTCTTT; cdr3_aa: CASSAPGQGITEAFF
v_call: TRBV6-5; j_call: TRBJ2-3; d_call: TRBD2; clone_size: .; cdr3_nt: TGTGCCAGCAGTCCAATAGCGGGCTACACAGATACGCAGTATTTT; cdr3_aa: CASSPIAGYTDTQYF
v_call: TRBV7-9; j_call: TRBJ2-3; d_call: .; clone_size: .; cdr3_nt: TGTGCCAGCAGCTTAGTAGGGGAGACGCAGTATTTT; cdr3_aa: CASSLVGETQYF
v_call: TRBV5-1; j_call: TRBJ2-2; d_call: .; clone_size: .; cdr3_nt: TGCGCCAGCAGCTTGGAAGGGTCCGGGGAGCTGTTTTTT; cdr3_aa: CASSLEGSGELFF
v_call: TRBV29-1; j_call: TRBJ1-2; d_call: .; clone_size: .; cdr3_nt: TGCAGCGTTACAGAATCTTATGGCTACACCTTC; cdr3_aa: CSVTESYGYTF
v_call: TRBV4-3; j_call: TRBJ2-2; d_call: .; clone_size: .; cdr3_nt: TGCGCCAGCAGCCCTGGCTGGGGGCTGTTTTTT; cdr3_aa: CASSPGWGLFF